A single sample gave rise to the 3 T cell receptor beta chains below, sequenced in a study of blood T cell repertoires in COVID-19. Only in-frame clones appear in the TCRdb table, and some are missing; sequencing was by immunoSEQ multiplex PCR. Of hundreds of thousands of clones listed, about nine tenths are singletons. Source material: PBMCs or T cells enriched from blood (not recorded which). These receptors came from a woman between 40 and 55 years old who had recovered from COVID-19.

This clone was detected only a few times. The CDR3 is CASSLNRGTNEKLFF. The CDR3 region has the DNA TGCGCCAGCAGCTTGAACAGGGGGACTAATGAAAAACTGTTTTTT. The chain is built from TRBV5-1 and TRBJ1-4; 8 nucleotides match TRBD1. The CDR3 runs 15 residues. CDR1 is SGHRS and CDR2 is YFSETQ in the germline V gene. Trimming cost V 1 base and J 2 bases; bases outside gene matches: 1.

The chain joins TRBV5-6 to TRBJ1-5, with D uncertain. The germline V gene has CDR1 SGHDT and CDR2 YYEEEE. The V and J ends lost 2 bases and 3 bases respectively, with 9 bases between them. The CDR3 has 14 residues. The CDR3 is CASSFGGHNQPQHF. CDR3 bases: TGTGCCAGCAGCTTTGGAGGGCACAATCAGCCCCAGCATTTT.

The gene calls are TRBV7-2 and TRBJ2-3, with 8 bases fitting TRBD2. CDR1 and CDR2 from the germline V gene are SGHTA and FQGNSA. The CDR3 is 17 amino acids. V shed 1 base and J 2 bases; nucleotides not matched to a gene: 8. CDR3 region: CASSLGGGGLHTDTQYF. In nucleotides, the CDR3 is TGTGCCAGCAGCTTAGGGGGCGGGGGGCTCCACACAGATACGCAGTATTTT.